These 10 T cell receptor beta chains were all obtained from the same sample, sequenced in a study of cytomegalovirus exposure and HLA in healthy donors. PCR was performed using 60 Vbeta and 13 Jbeta primers. Some clones are missing from TCRdb's copy, which holds only in-frame ones; the method was immunoSEQ multiplex PCR. The data hold tens of thousands of clones, with 62% observed a single time. Sequenced: PBMCs. These TCRs come from a male donor in good health and CMV-seropositive.

The chain couples TRBV5-1 to TRBJ2-3; weak D call: TRBD2 (6 bases). V was cut by 7 bases and J by 2 bases, with 14 bases left in between. This CDR3 spans 14 amino acids. In germline, CDR1 is SGHRS, CDR2 YFSETQ. The CDR3 loop is CASGDSSPTDTQYF. CDR3 in DNA: TGCGCCAGCGGGGACTCGAGCCCCACAGATACGCAGTATTTT.

The rearrangement joins TRBV13 to TRBJ2-1; D may be TRBD1 (5 bases). The CDR3 totals 14 residues. V lost 5 bases to trimming and J lost 9 bases, with 17 bases between them. Per germline, CDR1 PRHDT and CDR2 FYEKMQ (reference sequence). The CDR3 loop reads CASSPQGRSIEQFF. The CDR3 DNA reads TGTGCCAGCAGCCCGCAGGGTAGGAGCATTGAGCAGTTCTTC.

This clone was seen a few times. The chain links TRBV27 to TRBJ2-7; 7 nucleotides line up with TRBD2. Trimming cost V 5 bases and J 5 bases; bases outside gene matches: 12. The CDR3 length is 15 residues. CDR1 and CDR2 (germline): MNHEY, SMNVEV (reference sequence). In DNA, the CDR3 is TGTGCCAGCAGTCCGGGGCTGGGAGGGCGACACGAGCAGTACTTC. Encoded protein: CASSPGLGGRHEQYF.

The chain joins TRBV11-2 to TRBJ1-3, with D possibly TRBD1 on 6 matching bases. V dropped 5 bases and J dropped 0 bases, with 8 bases sitting between them. This CDR3 is 14 amino acids long. CDR1 and CDR2 from the germline V gene are SGHAT and FQNNGV. The CDR3 DNA sequence: TGTGCCAGCAGCCCAGGGGCCTCTGGAAACACCATATATTTT. This translates into CASSPGASGNTIYF.

The CDR3 protein is CASSEAAGNQPQHF. CDR3 in DNA: TGTGCCAGCAGTGAAGCGGCAGGGAATCAGCCCCAGCATTTT. The chain combines TRBV6-1 with TRBJ1-5; tentatively, D is TRBD1 (5 bases). Per germline, CDR1 MNHNS and CDR2 SASEGT. The V end lost 0 bases, the J end lost 4 bases, and 7 bases lay between the germline ends. The CDR3 extends over 14 amino acids.

This chain links TRBV6-5 with TRBJ1-2; 7 bases are a match to TRBD1. Germline assignment: CDR1 MNHEY and CDR2 SVGAGI. V gave up 6 bases and J gave up 6 bases; unmatched junction bases: 10. The CDR3 has 14 amino acids. CDR3 in amino acids: CASRLIDRVDGYTF. CDR3 nucleotides: TGTGCCAGCAGACTTATCGACAGGGTGGATGGCTACACCTTC.

The rearrangement uses TRBV28 and TRBJ2-7, with a weak D call TRBD2 (7 bases). The germline V gene has CDR1 MDHEN and CDR2 SYDVKM. This CDR3 has 16 residues. The V gene lost 7 bases and the J gene lost 2 bases, with 21 bases spanning the gap. CDR3 bases: TGTGCCAGCAAGGTAGCGGGTCAGGGGCGCCCCTACGAGCAGTACTTC. It is translated as CASKVAGQGRPYEQYF.

This rearrangement joins TRBV7-9 to TRBJ1-1, with 9 bases matching TRBD1. There are 14 residues in the CDR3. The junction had 3 bases not matched to a gene; V was cut back by 1 base and J by 6 bases. The V gene's germline CDR1 is SEHNR and CDR2 FQNEAQ (reference sequence). CDR3 DNA sequence: TGTGCCAGCAGCTTAGGGGACAGGGTAGCTGAAGCTTTCTTT. Protein: CASSLGDRVAEAFF. The whole variable domain, remainder taken from reference TRBV7-9 and TRBJ1-1, is DTGVSQNPRHKITKRGQNVTFRCDPISEHNRLYWYRQTLGQGPEFLTYFQNEAQLEKSRLLSDRFSAERPKGSFSTLEIQRTEQGDSAMYLCASSLGDRVAEAFFGQGTRLTVV.

The chain joins TRBV2 to TRBJ1-1; 9 nucleotides line up with TRBD1. The CDR3 is made up of 17 amino acids. V lost 2 bases to trimming and J lost 0 bases; unmatched junction nucleotides: 7. In germline, CDR1 is SNHLY, CDR2 FYNNEI. Written as DNA, the CDR3 is TGTGCCAGCAGTGAAACAGGGGGCAGAGGTATGAACACTGAAGCTTTCTTT. Translation gives CASSETGGRGMNTEAFF.

Concerning this clone itself: Other DNA sequences in the sample encode the same CDR3. The rearrangement uses TRBV7-9 and TRBJ1-5; D remains ambiguous. From germline, CDR1 is SEHNR and CDR2 FQNEAQ (reference sequence). The CDR3 runs to 14 residues. The germline V and J ends were trimmed by 0 bases and 3 bases, with 6 bases remaining between them. The CDR3 DNA reads TGTGCCAGCAGCTTAGCAGGAGACAATCAGCCCCAGCATTTT. Residues: CASSLAGDNQPQHF.